One and the same sample provided the 31 T cell receptor beta chains below, sequenced in a study of T cell responses to AZD1222 COVID-19 vaccine listed by TCRdb under 2021. Libraries were constructed by the immunoSEQ multiplex PCR assay. TCRdb stores this immuneACCESS table with in-frame sequences only. Part of the clones is absent; in the studies checked, under half of the shortfall reflects unresolved V genes, and no reason is known for the rest. The sample records some 150,000 clones, 88% of which are singletons. Of the sample, approximately 2.3% is held by the ten largest clones. The sample's time point label, in plain terms: baseline before first vaccination. The sample was peripheral blood, taken on day 0 of AZD1222 vaccination. Receptors were obtained from an adult in good health.

The rearrangement uses TRBV25-1 and TRBJ1-3; TRBD1 matches 8 bases. There are 18 residues in the CDR3. Unmatched junction bases numbered 13, after V lost 5 bases and J lost 1 base. Germline lookup yields CDR1 MGHDK and CDR2 SYGVNS. The CDR3, as DNA: TGTGCCAGCAGTTCCCGGGGCAGGGGGCTGCTTTCTGGAAACACCATATATTTT. Protein sequence: CASSSRGRGLLSGNTIYF.

The chain joins TRBV6-5 to TRBJ2-5, with 8 bases aligning to TRBD1. V lost 6 bases and J lost 5; bases outside the gene matches: 5. The CDR3 totals 13 residues. From germline, CDR1 is MNHEY and CDR2 SVGAGI. The CDR3 loop reads CASRDRAVETQYF. DNA for the CDR3: TGTGCCAGCAGGGACAGGGCAGTGGAGACCCAGTACTTC.

The chain employs TRBV6-5 and TRBJ2-7, with D maybe TRBD1 (5 bases). The CDR3 sequence is 14 residues long. The germline V and J ends were trimmed by 5 bases and 0 bases, with 11 bases remaining between them. Germline CDR1 MNHEY, CDR2 SVGAGI. The CDR3 DNA is TGTGCCAGCAGTCCGACAGTGGACTCCTACGAGCAGTACTTC. This gives the protein CASSPTVDSYEQYF.

Only a few counts were recorded for this clone. V usage is TRBV6-2 or TRBV6-3 and J usage is TRBJ2-1; 11 positions agree with TRBD2. Trimming at V came to 2 bases and at J to 7 bases, leaving 10 bases not matched to a gene. The CDR3 spans 17 residues. Germline loops: CDR1 MNHEY, CDR2 SVGEGT. CDR3 in amino acids: CASSYEVLAGGGNEQFF. As DNA, the CDR3 is TGTGCCAGCAGTTACGAGGTGCTAGCGGGAGGTGGTAATGAGCAGTTCTTC.

V and J are TRBV6-5 and TRBJ1-3, with 8 bases that match TRBD1. CDR1 and CDR2 (germline): MNHEY, SVGAGI. Trimming removed 8 bases from V and 2 bases from J; junction bases left unmatched: 8. There are 15 residues in the CDR3. Written as DNA, the CDR3 is TGTGCCAGCCAACCTTCACAGGGGGCTGGAAACACCATATATTTT. This sequence encodes CASQPSQGAGNTIYF.

This clone was seen once. The chain employs TRBV5-1 and TRBJ1-3; tentative D call: TRBD1 (5 bases). Trimming took off 4 bases at V and 0 bases at J, with 20 bases between the two ends. This CDR3 has 18 amino acids. CDR1 is SGHRS, CDR2 YFSETQ, per germline. In DNA, the CDR3 is TGCGCCAGCAGCAGGACCTCGGGACTGAGTCACTCTGGAAACACCATATATTTT. It codes for CASSRTSGLSHSGNTIYF.

This chain connects TRBV14 to TRBJ2-1; unclear D gene. V shed 6 bases and J shed 0 bases, with 9 bases lying between them. Per germline, CDR1 SGHDN and CDR2 FVKESK. The CDR3 consists of 14 residues. DNA for the CDR3: TGTGCCAGCAGGGACCAAAGCTCCTACAATGAGCAGTTCTTC. It codes for CASRDQSSYNEQFF.

The rearrangement links TRBV6-6 to TRBJ1-2; D unresolved. Germline loops: CDR1 MNHNY, CDR2 SVGAGI (reference sequence). Trimming left V 0 bases short and J 4 bases short, with 12 bases between. The CDR3 loop spans 15 amino acids. CDR3 coding DNA: TGTGCCAGCAGTTACTCGAATCAGTTCACCTATGGCTACACCTTC. Translating it yields CASSYSNQFTYGYTF.

V and J are TRBV7-2 and TRBJ1-1; D is perhaps TRBD1 (5 bases). The CDR3 has 14 residues. Trimming pared 5 bases from V and 5 bases from J, leaving 15 bases between. Germline V gene data show CDR1 as SGHTA and CDR2 as FQGNSA. The CDR3 sequence is CASSILRRGTEAFF. Written as DNA, the CDR3 is TGTGCCAGCAGCATATTAAGGCGGGGGACTGAAGCTTTCTTT.

The CDR3 sequence is CASRETPPAFF. CDR3 in DNA: TGTGCCAGCAGGGAGACTCCACCGGCTTTCTTT. The chain employs TRBV2 and TRBJ1-1, with D uncertain. The CDR3 totals 11 residues. Trimming cost V 6 bases and J 11 bases, with 13 bases left between them. CDR1 and CDR2 from the germline V gene are SNHLY and FYNNEI.

This clone came up many times. The rearrangement links TRBV29-1 to TRBJ2-7, with D tentatively TRBD2 (6 bases). The CDR3 has 13 amino acids. Germline CDR1 is SQVTM and CDR2 is ANQGSEA. Trimming pared 4 bases from V and 0 bases from J, leaving 10 bases between. The CDR3 sequence: CSVVAGSSYEQYF. DNA for the CDR3: TGCAGCGTTGTTGCGGGGAGCTCCTACGAGCAGTACTTC.

The V call is TRBV20-1, the J call TRBJ2-7, with D perhaps TRBD1 or TRBD2 (5 bases each). V dropped 6 bases and J dropped 5 bases, with 11 bases sitting between them. Germline V gene sequence: CDR1 DFQATT, CDR2 SNEGSKA (reference sequence). The CDR3 runs to 11 residues. CDR3 residues: CSANRDHEQYF. Here the CDR3 DNA reads TGCAGTGCGAATAGGGACCACGAGCAGTACTTC.

The genes are TRBV7-9 and TRBJ2-2; D unclear. This CDR3 region has 11 residues. Per the germline V gene, CDR1 is SEHNR and CDR2 is FQNEAQ (reference sequence). Trimming stripped 5 bases from V and 5 bases from J, with 3 bases between. The CDR3 DNA follows: TGTGCCAGCAGCCCTACCGGGGAGCTGTTTTTT. The encoded protein is CASSPTGELFF.

On this clone: Other DNA sequences in the sample encode the same CDR3. J is TRBJ1-3 and V is TRBV6-5; D unclear. Germline loops: CDR1 MNHEY, CDR2 SVGAGI. CDR3 length: 16 residues. V was clipped by 0 bases and J by 0 bases, with 9 bases between them. The CDR3 region has the DNA TGTGCCAGCAGTTACTCGAGGCCGAGCTCTGGAAACACCATATATTTT. Encoded protein: CASSYSRPSSGNTIYF.

CDR3 residues: CASSQEGGSITDTQYF. For the CDR3, the DNA is TGCGCCAGCAGCCAAGAAGGTGGGAGTATCACAGATACGCAGTATTTT. The chain links TRBV4-3 to TRBJ2-3, with a weak D call TRBD2 (5 bases). The germline V gene encodes CDR1 LGHNA and CDR2 YSLEER. V was shortened by 0 bases and J by 2 bases, with 12 bases between the two germline ends. The CDR3 covers 16 residues.

The gene calls are TRBV7-9 and TRBJ1-2; 7 positions agree with TRBD1. CDR3 length: 18 residues. After removal of 5 bases from V and 1 base from J, the junction contained 16 bases not matched to a gene. Per the germline V gene, CDR1 is SEHNR and CDR2 is FQNEAQ (reference sequence). The CDR3 loop reads CASSPPGIRGGINYGYTF. The DNA of the CDR3 is TGTGCCAGCAGCCCCCCTGGAATCAGGGGGGGGATTAACTATGGCTACACCTTC.

V usage is TRBV5-6 and J usage is TRBJ2-7; D not certain. Per the germline V gene, CDR1 is SGHDT and CDR2 is YYEEEE. The CDR3 loop spans 13 amino acids. V was clipped by 2 bases and J by 1 base, with 7 bases between them. The DNA of the CDR3 is TGTGCCAGCAGCTTCCTGGGGTCCTACGAGCAGTACTTC. Protein product: CASSFLGSYEQYF.

The J gene is TRBJ2-6, the V gene TRBV11-3, with D possibly called TRBD1 or TRBD2 (5 bases each). The CDR3 length is 12 residues. The V end lost 3 bases, the J end lost 12 bases, and 9 bases lay between the germline ends. Germline values: CDR1 SGHNT, CDR2 YENEEA. The CDR3 here is CASSFPGTVLTF. CDR3 DNA sequence: TGTGCCAGCAGCTTCCCCGGGACCGTCCTGACTTTC.

This clone was detected a few times. This chain connects TRBV23-1 to TRBJ1-5; no clear D gene. TRBV23-1 is an ORF for which the function is uncertain. V dropped 4 bases and J dropped 2 bases, with 9 bases sitting between them. CDR3 length: 14 residues. The CDR3 nucleotides read TGCGCCAGCAGTCCGGTTCAAGGCAATCAGCCCCAGCATTTT. Its protein product is CASSPVQGNQPQHF.

As regards this clone: The germline gene is not matched at one end of the junction; a read error may be the cause. The chain employs TRBV28 and TRBJ1-1; no reliable D call. The CDR3 loop spans 8 amino acids. Germline CDR1 MDHEN, CDR2 SYDVKM. The CDR3 loop reads CASGRTTF. The CDR3 DNA sequence: TGTGCCAGCGGGCGGACCACTTTT.

This chain uses TRBV6-5 with TRBJ2-1; D not certain. CDR1 and CDR2 (germline): MNHEY, SVGAGI. V gave up 4 bases and J gave up 0 bases, with 7 bases separating them. CDR3 length equals 14 residues. The CDR3 is CASSWTGSYNEQFF. CDR3 DNA sequence: TGTGCCAGCAGTTGGACGGGCTCCTACAATGAGCAGTTCTTC.

The chain recombines TRBV5-4 with TRBJ2-7; 9 bases line up with TRBD2. With 2 bases clipped from V and 4 bases from J, the junction kept 7 bases outside the gene matches. Germline values: CDR1 SGHNT, CDR2 YYREEE (reference sequence). The CDR3 is 15 amino acids. Here the CDR3 reads CASSLAGGVSYEQYF. CDR3 in DNA: TGTGCCAGCAGCTTAGCGGGGGGAGTGAGTTACGAGCAGTACTTC.

The rearrangement joins TRBV30 to TRBJ2-3, with 8 bases aligning to TRBD2. Germline CDR1 GTSNPN, CDR2 SVGIG (reference sequence). The CDR3 runs 19 residues. The ends lost 2 bases at V and 1 base at J; junction bases unmatched: 17. CDR3 in DNA: TGTGCCTGGAGTCGTTTTATTGCCATAGCGGGAACTCGCACAGATACGCAGTATTTT. It yields the protein CAWSRFIAIAGTRTDTQYF.

The V gene is TRBV28, the J gene TRBJ2-7; 12 positions match TRBD2. The CDR3 covers 17 residues. V lost 2 bases to trimming and J lost 7 bases; unmatched junction nucleotides: 12. Germline V CDR1 and CDR2: MDHEN, SYDVKM. CDR3 in DNA: TGTGCCAGCAGTTTAAGGGCTGCTAGCGGGAGGGCCTGGGAGCAGTACTTC. Protein sequence: CASSLRAASGRAWEQYF.

This clone came up a few times. This CDR3 is also generated by other DNA sequences in the sample. CDR3 in amino acids: CASSSDRYQETQYF. The CDR3 bases are TGTGCCAGCAGCTCAGACAGATACCAAGAGACCCAGTACTTC. V is TRBV7-9 and J is TRBJ2-5, with a possible D match to TRBD1 (5 bases). This CDR3 contains 14 residues. The germline V gene encodes CDR1 SEHNR and CDR2 FQNEAQ (reference sequence). V shed 4 bases and J shed 0 bases, with 9 bases lying between them.

This clone was found a few times. The gene calls are TRBV29-1 and TRBJ2-7; TRBD1 aligns across 7 bases. This CDR3 region has 12 residues. CDR1 is SQVTM, CDR2 ANQGSEA, per germline. CDR3 bases: TGCAGTGCCGGGACAGTGTCCTACGAGCAGTACTTC. Translation gives CSAGTVSYEQYF.

The chain employs TRBV25-1 and TRBJ1-3; D call uncertain. The CDR3 is made up of 13 amino acids. Germline CDR1 and CDR2: MGHDK and SYGVNS. With 4 bases removed from V and 2 bases from J, the gap between germline ends came to 6 bases. The CDR3 DNA sequence: TGTGCCAGCAGTGGTGGCCCTGGAAACACCATATATTTT. The encoded protein is CASSGGPGNTIYF. The whole variable domain, remainder taken from reference TRBV25-1 and TRBJ1-3, is EADIYQTPRYLVIGTGKKITLECSQTMGHDKMYWYQQDPGMELHLIHYSYGVNSTEKGDLSSESTVSRIRTEHFPLTLESARPSHTSQYLCASSGGPGNTIYFGEGSWLTVV.

The chain uses TRBV19 and TRBJ2-7; the match to TRBD1 covers 10 bases. Germline V lookup: CDR1 LNHDA, CDR2 SQIVND (reference sequence). CDR3 length equals 15 residues. V was pared by 6 bases and J by 6 bases, with 11 bases of the junction left unmatched. CDR3 in amino acids: CASSMRRDRGGEQYF. The CDR3 bases are TGTGCCAGTAGCATGCGCCGGGACAGGGGAGGCGAGCAGTACTTC.

By frequency in the sample, this clone is medium-sized. The V call is TRBV19, the J call TRBJ2-7, with 9 bases aligning to TRBD1. J was trimmed by 11 bases and V by 5 bases; bases with no gene match: 10. Germline assignment: CDR1 LNHDA and CDR2 SQIVND (reference sequence). CDR3 length equals 13 residues. CDR3 bases: TGTGCCAGTAGTTTTGGATTGGGACAGGGAGAGTACTTC. Translation gives CASSFGLGQGEYF.

The V gene is TRBV6-5, the J gene TRBJ1-1; D call uncertain. The CDR3 runs to 12 residues. Germline values: CDR1 MNHEY, CDR2 SVGAGI. The ends were cut back, 5 bases at V and 0 bases at J, with 4 bases in the middle. The CDR3 reads CASSRLNTEAFF. CDR3 nucleotide sequence: TGTGCCAGCAGTAGACTGAACACTGAAGCTTTCTTT.

This chain connects TRBV7-2 to TRBJ1-3, with D unresolved. V dropped 5 bases and J dropped 2 bases, with 10 bases sitting between them. The CDR3 contains 14 residues. CDR1 SGHTA and CDR2 FQGNSA come from the germline V gene. In DNA form, the CDR3 reads TGTGCCAGCAGCCCAGCCGGGACTGGAAACACCATATATTTT. Residues: CASSPAGTGNTIYF. Variable domain in full (rest from reference TRBV7-2 and TRBJ1-3): GAGVSQSPSNKVTEKGKDVELRCDPISGHTALYWYRQSLGQGLEFLIYFQGNSAPDKSGLPSDRFSAERTGGSVSTLTIQRTQQEDSAVYLCASSPAGTGNTIYFGEGSWLTVV.